The T cell receptor (beta chain) under discussion was sequenced for a study of spatial heterogeneity in lung cancer. Looking at the study overall: Detection consistently captured more beta-chain sequences than alpha-chain sequences. Findings and caveats of the study: Alpha chain coverage of tumor T cells was estimated at approximately 6.8%, and beta chain coverage at 13% to 15%. The study found that ubiquitous and regional expanded TCR counts tracked ubiquitous and regional nonsynonymous mutations, respectively. Intratumoral expanded alpha and beta TCR counts were found to track tumor mutation counts.

As for time point: sample taken at primary tumor resection. Extraction of whole RNA from tumor, nontumor lung or frozen PBMC preceded unsorted sequencing. One entry per CDR3 protein, called by TCRdb with MiXCR from the 5' RACE reads. Of about 18,000 distinct CDR3 sequences listed, about 6.5% are singletons. Points on this clonotype: Its antigen remains unknown.

This TCR was sampled from a female donor with early-stage non-small cell lung cancer. Sequences were derived from lung tumor tissue, sampled at surgery.

The CDR3 loop is CASSLSMKGVEKLFF. CDR3 DNA sequence: TGTGCCAGCAGTTTATCGATGAAGGGAGTTGAAAAACTGTTTTTT. V usage is TRBV28 and J usage is TRBJ1-4; D is unresolved. Trimming stripped 1 base from V and 7 bases from J, with 13 bases between. The germline CDR1 and CDR2 sequences are MDHEN and SYDVKM. The CDR3 runs 15 residues.